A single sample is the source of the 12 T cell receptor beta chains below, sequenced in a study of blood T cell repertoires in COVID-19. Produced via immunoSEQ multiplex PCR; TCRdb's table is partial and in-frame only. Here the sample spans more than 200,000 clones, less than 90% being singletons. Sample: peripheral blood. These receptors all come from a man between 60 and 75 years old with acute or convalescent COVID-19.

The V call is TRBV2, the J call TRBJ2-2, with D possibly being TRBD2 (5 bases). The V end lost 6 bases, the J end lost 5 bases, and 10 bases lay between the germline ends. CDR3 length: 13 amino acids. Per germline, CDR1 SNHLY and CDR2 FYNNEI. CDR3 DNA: TGTGCCAGCAGGGGAGCAGGTACCGGGGAGCTGTTTTTT. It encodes CASRGAGTGELFF.

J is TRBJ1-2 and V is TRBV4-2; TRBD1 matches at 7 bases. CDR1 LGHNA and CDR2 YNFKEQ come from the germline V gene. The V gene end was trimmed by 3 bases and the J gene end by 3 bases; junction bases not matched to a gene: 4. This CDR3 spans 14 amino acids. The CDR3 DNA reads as TGTGCCAGCAGCCAGACAGGGAGTGACTATGGCTACACCTTC. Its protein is CASSQTGSDYGYTF.

The CDR3 region has the DNA TGTGCCAGCAGTTTCGGCCGGGAGGGCCAGGAGTTCTTC. Translating gives CASSFGREGQEFF. The chain has TRBV28 and TRBJ2-1; 8 positions agree with TRBD2. This CDR3 spans 13 amino acids. Looked up from germline, CDR1 is MDHEN and CDR2 is SYDVKM. The V and J ends lost 3 bases and 14 bases, in that order; junction bases with no gene match: 9.

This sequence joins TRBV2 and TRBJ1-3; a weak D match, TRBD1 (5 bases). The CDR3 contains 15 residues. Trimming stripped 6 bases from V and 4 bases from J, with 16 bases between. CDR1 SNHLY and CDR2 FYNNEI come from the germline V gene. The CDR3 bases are TGTGCCAGCAGCCCCGACAGTTTGAGGGGAAACACCATATATTTT. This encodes CASSPDSLRGNTIYF.

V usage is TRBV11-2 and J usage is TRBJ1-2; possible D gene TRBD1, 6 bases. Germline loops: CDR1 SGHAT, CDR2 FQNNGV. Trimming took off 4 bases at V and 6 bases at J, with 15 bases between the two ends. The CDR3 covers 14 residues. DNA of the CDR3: TGTGCCAGCAGCTCATTACAGGGAAGGGATGGCTACACCTTC. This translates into CASSSLQGRDGYTF.

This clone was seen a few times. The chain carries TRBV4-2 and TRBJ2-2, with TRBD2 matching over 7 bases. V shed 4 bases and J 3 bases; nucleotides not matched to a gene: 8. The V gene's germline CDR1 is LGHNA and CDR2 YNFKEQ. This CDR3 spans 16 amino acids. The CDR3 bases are TGTGCCAGCAGCCGAGACCCCGGGGGGTACACCGGGGAGCTGTTTTTT. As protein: CASSRDPGGYTGELFF.

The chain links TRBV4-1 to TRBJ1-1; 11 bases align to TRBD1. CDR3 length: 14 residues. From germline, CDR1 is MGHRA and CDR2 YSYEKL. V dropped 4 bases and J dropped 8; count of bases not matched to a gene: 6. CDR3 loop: CASSRTGGDDEAFF. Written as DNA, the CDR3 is TGCGCCAGCAGCCGGACAGGGGGCGACGACGAAGCTTTCTTT.

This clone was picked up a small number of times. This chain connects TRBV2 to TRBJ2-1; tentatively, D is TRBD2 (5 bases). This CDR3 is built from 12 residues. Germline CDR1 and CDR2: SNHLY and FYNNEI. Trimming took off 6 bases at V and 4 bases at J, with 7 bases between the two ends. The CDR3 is CASRRDYNEQFF. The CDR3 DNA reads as TGTGCCAGCAGGAGGGATTACAATGAGCAGTTCTTC.

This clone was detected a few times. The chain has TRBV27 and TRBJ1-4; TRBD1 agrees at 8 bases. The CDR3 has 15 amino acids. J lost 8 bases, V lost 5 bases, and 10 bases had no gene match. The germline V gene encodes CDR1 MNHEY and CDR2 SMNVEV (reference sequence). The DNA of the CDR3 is TGTGCCAGCAGTCCCCGACAGGGGATGGGCGAAAAACTGTTTTTT. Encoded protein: CASSPRQGMGEKLFF.

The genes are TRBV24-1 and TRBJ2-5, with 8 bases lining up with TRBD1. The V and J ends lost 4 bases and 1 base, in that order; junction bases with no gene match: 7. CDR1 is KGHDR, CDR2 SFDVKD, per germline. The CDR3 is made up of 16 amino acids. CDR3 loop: CATSDHPGQGQETQYF. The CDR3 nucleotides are TGTGCCACCAGTGACCACCCTGGACAGGGCCAAGAGACCCAGTACTTC.

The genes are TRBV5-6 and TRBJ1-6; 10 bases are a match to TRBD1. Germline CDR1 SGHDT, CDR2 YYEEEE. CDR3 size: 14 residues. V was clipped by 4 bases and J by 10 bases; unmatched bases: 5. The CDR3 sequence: CASSIDRGRSPLHF. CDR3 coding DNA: TGTGCCAGCAGCATAGACAGGGGGCGATCACCCCTCCACTTT.

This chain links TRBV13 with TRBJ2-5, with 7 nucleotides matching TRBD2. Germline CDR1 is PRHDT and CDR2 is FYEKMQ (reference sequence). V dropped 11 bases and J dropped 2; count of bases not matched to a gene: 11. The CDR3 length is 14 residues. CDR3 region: CACRVGGGQETQYF. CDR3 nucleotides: TGTGCCTGCCGCGTTGGGGGGGGGCAAGAGACCCAGTACTTC.